The T cell receptor beta chain under discussion was sequenced for a study of control samples from healthy donors and cancer patients. CDR3 size: 14 residues. The V and J ends lost 5 bases and 6 bases, in that order; junction bases with no gene match: 8. Germline CDR1 and CDR2: MNHEY and SVGAGI. The data were produced by immunoSEQ multiplex PCR, yet TCRdb's version contains in-frame clones alone and is incomplete. The sample has 45,000 or so clones; less than 95% are singletons. The TCR originated in a woman aged 40 to 50 with head and neck cancer. This chain joins TRBV6-5 and TRBJ2-5; TRBD2 matches at 8 bases. The sequenced material came from PBMCs. CDR3 sequence: CASSLGTSEQTQYF. The CDR3 coding sequence is TGTGCCAGCAGTCTCGGGACTAGTGAACAGACCCAGTACTTC.